This section outlines one T cell receptor beta chain sequence together with its context. The antigen remains unidentified. The investigators split CD4+ cells into a CD45RA+ naive subset and a CD45RA-negative memory subset. With 7 bases clipped from V and 3 bases from J, the junction kept 5 bases outside the gene matches. The CDR3 is 14 amino acids. Germline CDR1 reads MNHNS; CDR2 reads SASEGT. The data were obtained in a study of shared clonotypes between healthy human individuals. General study points: Despite large depth, rarefaction showed incomplete sorted-subset sequencing.

Each PCR replicate from the sorted subsets contained about 180 ng DNA, which is tens of thousands of T cell genomes. Produced via immunoSEQ multiplex PCR; TCRdb's table is partial and in-frame only. The sample lists roughly 2 million clones, around 95% occurring once. J is TRBJ2-2 and V is TRBV6-1; TRBD1 agrees at 7 bases. The TCR was taken from a man between 18 and 35 years old in good health. The sample comprised naive CD4+ T cells sorted from blood. Subset denoted: CD45RA+ positively selected. As DNA, the CDR3 is TGTGCCAGCATCCAGCAGGGGGACACCGGGGAGCTGTTTTTT. It specifies CASIQQGDTGELFF.